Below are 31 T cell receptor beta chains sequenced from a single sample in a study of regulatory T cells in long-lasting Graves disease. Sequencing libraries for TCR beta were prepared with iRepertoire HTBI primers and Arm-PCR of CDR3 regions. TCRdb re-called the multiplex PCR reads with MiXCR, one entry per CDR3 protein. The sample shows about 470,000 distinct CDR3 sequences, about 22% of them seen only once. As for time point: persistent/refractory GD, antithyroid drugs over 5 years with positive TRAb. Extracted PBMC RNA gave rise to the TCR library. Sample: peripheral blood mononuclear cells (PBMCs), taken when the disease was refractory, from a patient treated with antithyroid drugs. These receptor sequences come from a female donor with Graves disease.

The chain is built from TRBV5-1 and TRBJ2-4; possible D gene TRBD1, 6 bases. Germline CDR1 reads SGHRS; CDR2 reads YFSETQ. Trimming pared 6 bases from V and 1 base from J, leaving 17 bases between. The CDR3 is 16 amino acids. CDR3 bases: TGCGCCAGCACCCCACAGGGAAAATCGGCCAAAAACATTCAGTACTTC. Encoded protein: CASTPQGKSAKNIQYF.

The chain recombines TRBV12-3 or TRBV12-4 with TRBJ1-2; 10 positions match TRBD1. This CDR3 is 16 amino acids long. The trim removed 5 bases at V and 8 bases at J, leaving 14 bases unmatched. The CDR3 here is CASSRVRDRGKEGYTF. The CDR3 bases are TGTGCCAGCAGTCGCGTCCGGGACAGGGGAAAAGAAGGCTACACCTTC.

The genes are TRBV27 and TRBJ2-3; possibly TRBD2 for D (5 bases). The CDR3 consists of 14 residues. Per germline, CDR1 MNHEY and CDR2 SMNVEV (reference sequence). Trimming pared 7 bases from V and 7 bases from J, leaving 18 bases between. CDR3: CASTLSKGSHTQYF. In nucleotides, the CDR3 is TGTGCCAGCACCCTAAGCAAAGGGAGTCATACGCAGTATTTT.

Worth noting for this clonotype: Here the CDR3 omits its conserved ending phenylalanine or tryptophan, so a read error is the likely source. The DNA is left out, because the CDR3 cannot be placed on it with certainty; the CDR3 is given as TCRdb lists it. The CDR3 loop is CASSLIPQ. The chain carries TRBV28 and TRBJ2-7. Germline CDR1 reads MDHEN; CDR2 reads SYDVKM. The CDR3 numbers 8 amino acids, ends counted.

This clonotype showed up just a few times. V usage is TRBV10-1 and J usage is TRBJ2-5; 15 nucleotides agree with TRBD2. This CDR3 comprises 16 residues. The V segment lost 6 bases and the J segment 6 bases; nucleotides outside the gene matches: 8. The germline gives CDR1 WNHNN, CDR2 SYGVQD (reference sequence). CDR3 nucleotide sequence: TGCGCCAGCAGAGCCAGGACTAGCGGGAGGGCCAAGACCCAGTACTTC. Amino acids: CASRARTSGRAKTQYF.

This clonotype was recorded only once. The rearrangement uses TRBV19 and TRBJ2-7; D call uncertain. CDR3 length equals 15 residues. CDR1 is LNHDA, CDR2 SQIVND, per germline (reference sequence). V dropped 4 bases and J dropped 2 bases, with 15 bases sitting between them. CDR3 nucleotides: TGTGCCAGTAGTAGGACCGGGCCCGAAGCCTACGAGCAGTACTTC. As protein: CASSRTGPEAYEQYF. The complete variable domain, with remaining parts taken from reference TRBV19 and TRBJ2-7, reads DGGITQSPKYLFRKEGQNVTLSCEQNLNHDAMYWYRQDPGQGLRLIYYSQIVNDFQKGDIAEGYSVSREKKESFPLTVTSAQKNPTAFYLCASSRTGPEAYEQYFGPGTRLTVT.

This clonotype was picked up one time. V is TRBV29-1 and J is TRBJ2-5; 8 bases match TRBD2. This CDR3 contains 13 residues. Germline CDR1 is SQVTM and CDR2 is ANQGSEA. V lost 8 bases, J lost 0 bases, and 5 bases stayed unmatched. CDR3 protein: CSFSGNNQETQYF. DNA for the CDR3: TGCAGCTTTAGCGGGAACAACCAAGAGACCCAGTACTTC. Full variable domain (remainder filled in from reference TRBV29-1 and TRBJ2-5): SAVISQKPSRDICQRGTSLTIQCQVDSQVTMMFWYRQQPGQSLTLIATANQGSEATYESGFVIDKFPISRPNLTFSTLTVSNMSPEDSSIYLCSFSGNNQETQYFGPGTRLLVL.

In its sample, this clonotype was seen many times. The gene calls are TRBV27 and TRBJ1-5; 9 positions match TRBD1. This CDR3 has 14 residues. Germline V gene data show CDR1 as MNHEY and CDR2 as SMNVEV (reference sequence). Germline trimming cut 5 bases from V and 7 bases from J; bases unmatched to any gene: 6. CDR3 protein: CASSLDRGRQPQHF. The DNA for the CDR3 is TGTGCCAGCAGTCTGGACAGGGGAAGACAGCCCCAGCATTTT.

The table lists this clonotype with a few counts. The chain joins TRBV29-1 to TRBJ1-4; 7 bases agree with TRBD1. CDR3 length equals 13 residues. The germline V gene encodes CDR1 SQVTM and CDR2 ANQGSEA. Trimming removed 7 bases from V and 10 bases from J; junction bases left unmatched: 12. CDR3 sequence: CSGRGPQLGKLFF. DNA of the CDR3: TGCAGCGGTAGGGGGCCTCAGCTCGGAAAACTGTTTTTT.

CDR3 coding DNA: TGTGCCAGCAGCCTTGTGGGGACAGTTTACGAGCAGTACTTC. Protein product: CASSLVGTVYEQYF. V usage is TRBV6-1 and J usage is TRBJ2-7; 7 nucleotides match TRBD1. V was clipped by 6 bases and J by 4 bases; unmatched bases: 9. Per germline, CDR1 MNHNS and CDR2 SASEGT. The length of the CDR3 is 14 residues.

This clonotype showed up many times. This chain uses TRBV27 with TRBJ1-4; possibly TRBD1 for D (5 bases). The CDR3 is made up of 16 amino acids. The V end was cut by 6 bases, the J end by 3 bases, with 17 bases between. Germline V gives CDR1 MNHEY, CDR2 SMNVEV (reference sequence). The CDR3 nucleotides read TGTGCCAGCAGCCAATACAGTCAGGGAGCTAATGAAAAACTGTTTTTT. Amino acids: CASSQYSQGANEKLFF.

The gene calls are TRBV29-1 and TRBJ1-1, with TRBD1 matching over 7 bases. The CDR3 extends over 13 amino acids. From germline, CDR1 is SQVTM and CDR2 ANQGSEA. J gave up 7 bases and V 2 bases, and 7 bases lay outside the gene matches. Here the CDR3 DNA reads TGCAGCGTTGAAACAGGGGAGGGGGATGAAGCTTTCTTT. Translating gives CSVETGEGDEAFF. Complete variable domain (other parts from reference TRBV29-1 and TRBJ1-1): SAVISQKPSRDICQRGTSLTIQCQVDSQVTMMFWYRQQPGQSLTLIATANQGSEATYESGFVIDKFPISRPNLTFSTLTVSNMSPEDSSIYLCSVETGEGDEAFFGQGTRLTVV.

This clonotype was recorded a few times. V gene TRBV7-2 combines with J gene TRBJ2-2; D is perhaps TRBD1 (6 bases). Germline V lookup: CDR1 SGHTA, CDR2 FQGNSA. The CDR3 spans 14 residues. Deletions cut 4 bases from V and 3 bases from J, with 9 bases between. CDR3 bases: TGTGCCAGCAGCTCGTACAGGGACACCGGGGAGCTGTTTTTT. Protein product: CASSSYRDTGELFF.

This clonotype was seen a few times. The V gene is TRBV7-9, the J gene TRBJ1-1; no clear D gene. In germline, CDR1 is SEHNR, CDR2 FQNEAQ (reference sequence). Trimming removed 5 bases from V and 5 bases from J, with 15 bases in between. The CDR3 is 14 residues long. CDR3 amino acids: CASSLNGLTTEAFF. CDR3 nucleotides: TGTGCCAGCAGCCTCAATGGGCTAACTACTGAAGCTTTCTTT.

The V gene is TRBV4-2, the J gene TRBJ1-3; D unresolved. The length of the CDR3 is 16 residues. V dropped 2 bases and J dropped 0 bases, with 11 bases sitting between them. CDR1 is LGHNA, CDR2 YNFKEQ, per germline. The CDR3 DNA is TGTGCCAGCAGCCAATCTGCCGCAAGCTCTGGAAACACCATATATTTT. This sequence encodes CASSQSAASSGNTIYF.

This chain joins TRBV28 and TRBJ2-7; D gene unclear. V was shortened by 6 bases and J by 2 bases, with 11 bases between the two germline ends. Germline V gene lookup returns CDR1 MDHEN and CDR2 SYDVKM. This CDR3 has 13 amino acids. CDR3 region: CASSLRSPYEQYF. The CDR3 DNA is TGTGCCAGCAGCCTCAGAAGCCCCTACGAGCAGTACTTC.

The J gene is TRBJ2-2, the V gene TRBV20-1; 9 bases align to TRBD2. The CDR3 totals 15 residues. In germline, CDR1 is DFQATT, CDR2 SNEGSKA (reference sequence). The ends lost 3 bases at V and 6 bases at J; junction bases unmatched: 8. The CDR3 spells CSARTREGQSGELFF. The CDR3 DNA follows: TGCAGTGCTAGGACGCGGGAGGGCCAGTCCGGGGAGCTGTTTTTT.

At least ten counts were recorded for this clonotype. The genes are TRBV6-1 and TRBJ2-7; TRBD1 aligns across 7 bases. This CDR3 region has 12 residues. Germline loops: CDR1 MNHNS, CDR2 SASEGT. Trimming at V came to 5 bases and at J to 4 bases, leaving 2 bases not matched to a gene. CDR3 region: CASSQTGYEQYF. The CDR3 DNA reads TGTGCCAGCAGTCAGACAGGGTACGAGCAGTACTTC.

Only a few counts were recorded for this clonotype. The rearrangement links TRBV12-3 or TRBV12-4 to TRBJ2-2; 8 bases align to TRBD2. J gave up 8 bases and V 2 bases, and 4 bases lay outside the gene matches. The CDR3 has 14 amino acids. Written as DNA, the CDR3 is TGTGCCAGCAGTTTAACCGGGACTAGTGGGGAGCTGTTTTTT. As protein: CASSLTGTSGELFF.

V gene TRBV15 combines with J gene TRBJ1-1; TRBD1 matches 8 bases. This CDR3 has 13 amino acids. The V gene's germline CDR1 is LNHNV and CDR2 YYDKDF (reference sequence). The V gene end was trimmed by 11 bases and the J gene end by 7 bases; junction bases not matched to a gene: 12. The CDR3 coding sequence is TGTGCCTCGAACCAGCGACAGGGGAGTGAAGCTTTCTTT. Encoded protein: CASNQRQGSEAFF. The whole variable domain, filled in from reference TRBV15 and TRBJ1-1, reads DAMVIQNPRYQVTQFGKPVTLSCSQTLNHNVMYWYQQKSSQAPKLLFHYYDKDFNNEADTPDNFQSRRPNTSFCFLDIRSPGLGDTAMYLCASNQRQGSEAFFGQGTRLTVV.

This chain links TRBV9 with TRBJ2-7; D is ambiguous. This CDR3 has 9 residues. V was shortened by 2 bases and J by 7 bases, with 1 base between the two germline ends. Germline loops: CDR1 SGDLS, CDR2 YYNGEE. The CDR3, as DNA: TGTGCCAGCAGCGTGGAGCAGTACTTC. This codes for CASSVEQYF.

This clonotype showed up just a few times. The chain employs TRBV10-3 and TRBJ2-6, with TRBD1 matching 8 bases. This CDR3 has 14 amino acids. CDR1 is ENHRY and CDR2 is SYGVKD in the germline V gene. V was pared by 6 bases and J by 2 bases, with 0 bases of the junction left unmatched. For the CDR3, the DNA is TGTGCCATCAGACAGGGGGCTGGGGCCAACGTCCTGACTTTC. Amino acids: CAIRQGAGANVLTF.

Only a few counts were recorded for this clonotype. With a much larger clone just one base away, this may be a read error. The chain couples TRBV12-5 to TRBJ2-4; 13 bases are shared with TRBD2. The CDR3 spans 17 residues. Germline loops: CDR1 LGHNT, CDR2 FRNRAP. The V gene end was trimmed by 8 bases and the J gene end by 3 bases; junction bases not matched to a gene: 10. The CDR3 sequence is CASSLLAGGRDKNIQYF. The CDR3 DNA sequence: TGTGCTAGTTCCCTACTAGCGGGAGGGCGGGACAAAAACATTCAGTACTTC.

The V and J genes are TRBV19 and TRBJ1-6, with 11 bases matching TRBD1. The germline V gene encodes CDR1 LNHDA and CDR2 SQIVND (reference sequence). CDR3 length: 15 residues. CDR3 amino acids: CAVSAGTGGNSPLHF. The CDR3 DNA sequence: TGTGCAGTATCGGCCGGGACAGGGGGTAATTCACCCCTCCACTTT.

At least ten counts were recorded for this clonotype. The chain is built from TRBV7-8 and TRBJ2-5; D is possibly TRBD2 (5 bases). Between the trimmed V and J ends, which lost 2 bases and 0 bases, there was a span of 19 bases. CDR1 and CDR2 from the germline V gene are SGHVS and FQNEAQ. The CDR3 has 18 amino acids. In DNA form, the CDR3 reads TGTGCCAGCAGCTTACTGGGCAAAGCGGAAAAGTACCAAGAGACCCAGTACTTC. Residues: CASSLLGKAEKYQETQYF.

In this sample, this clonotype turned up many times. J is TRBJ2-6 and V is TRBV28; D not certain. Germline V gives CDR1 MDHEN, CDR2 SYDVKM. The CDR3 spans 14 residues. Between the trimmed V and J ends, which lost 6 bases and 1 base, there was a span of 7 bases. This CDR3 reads CASRPRSGANVLTF. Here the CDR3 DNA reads TGTGCCAGCAGGCCGCGGTCTGGGGCCAACGTCCTGACTTTC.

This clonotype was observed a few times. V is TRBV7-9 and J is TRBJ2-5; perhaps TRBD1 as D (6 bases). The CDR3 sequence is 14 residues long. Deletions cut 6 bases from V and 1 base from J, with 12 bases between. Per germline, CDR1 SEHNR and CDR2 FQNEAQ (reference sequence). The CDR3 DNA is TGTGCCAGCAGATCGTCGGACAGCCAAGAGACCCAGTACTTC. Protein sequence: CASRSSDSQETQYF.

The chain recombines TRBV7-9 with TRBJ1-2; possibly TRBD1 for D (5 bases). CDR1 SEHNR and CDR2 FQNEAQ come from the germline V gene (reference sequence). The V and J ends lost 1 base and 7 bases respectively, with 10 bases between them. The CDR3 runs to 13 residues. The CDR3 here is CASSLGQLPGYTF. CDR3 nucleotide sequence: TGTGCCAGCAGCTTAGGACAGCTCCCTGGCTACACCTTC.

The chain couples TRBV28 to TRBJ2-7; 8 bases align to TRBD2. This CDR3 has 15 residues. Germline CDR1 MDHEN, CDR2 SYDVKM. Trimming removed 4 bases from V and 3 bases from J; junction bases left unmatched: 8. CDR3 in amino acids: CASSSPGLGNYEQYF. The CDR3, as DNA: TGTGCCAGCAGTTCGCCGGGACTAGGTAACTACGAGCAGTACTTC.

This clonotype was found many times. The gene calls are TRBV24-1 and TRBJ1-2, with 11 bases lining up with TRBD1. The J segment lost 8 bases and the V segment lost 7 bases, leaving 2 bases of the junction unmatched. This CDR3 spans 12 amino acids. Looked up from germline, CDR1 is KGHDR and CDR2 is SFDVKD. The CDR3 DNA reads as TGTGCCACCAGGGGACAGGGGGAGGGCTACACCTTC. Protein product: CATRGQGEGYTF.

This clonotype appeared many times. CDR3 protein: CASSFLRSSYEQYF. The DNA for the CDR3 is TGTGCCAGCAGTTTTTTACGGAGCTCCTACGAGCAGTACTTC. V usage is TRBV28 and J usage is TRBJ2-7; D call uncertain. V lost 3 bases to trimming and J lost 0 bases, with 9 bases between them. The CDR3 contains 14 residues. Per germline, CDR1 MDHEN and CDR2 SYDVKM.